Listed here are 24 T cell receptor beta chains from one sample, sequenced in a study of cytomegalovirus exposure and HLA in healthy donors. It was with 60 Vbeta and 13 Jbeta primers that the PCR ran. TCRdb's table, derived via immunoSEQ multiplex PCR, lists solely in-frame clones and lacks some. The data contain 6,000 to 8,500 clones, approximately 47% of them seen just once; the ten biggest clones take up about 5.6%. The material sequenced was PBMCs. The receptors derive from a man aged 30-40 years in good health and CMV-seropositive.

CDR3 loop: CAWSVQYEQYF. The DNA for the CDR3 is TGTGCCTGGAGTGTACAATACGAGCAGTACTTC. The chain is built from TRBV30 and TRBJ2-7; D is uncertain. CDR3 size: 11 residues. V was shortened by 0 bases and J by 4 bases, with 4 bases between the two germline ends. Germline CDR1 GTSNPN, CDR2 SVGIG (reference sequence).

V gene TRBV14 combines with J gene TRBJ1-1; D not certain. The V gene's germline CDR1 is SGHDN and CDR2 FVKESK. Trimming left V 0 bases short and J 0 bases short, with 8 bases between. The length of the CDR3 is 15 residues. CDR3 amino acids: CASSQDFGLNTEAFF. CDR3 nucleotide sequence: TGTGCCAGCAGCCAAGATTTCGGTTTGAACACTGAAGCTTTCTTT.

The chain employs TRBV29-1 and TRBJ1-4; D may be TRBD1 (6 bases). CDR3 length: 13 amino acids. Looked up from germline, CDR1 is SQVTM and CDR2 is ANQGSEA. V gave up 4 bases and J gave up 8 bases, with 14 bases separating them. CDR3 in DNA: TGCAGCGTTGTTAGGGGGATTGGAGAAAAACTGTTTTTT. Amino acid sequence: CSVVRGIGEKLFF.

V gene TRBV9 combines with J gene TRBJ1-2; D may be TRBD1 (5 bases). In germline, CDR1 is SGDLS, CDR2 YYNGEE. There are 14 residues in the CDR3. V gave up 3 bases and J gave up 2 bases, with 11 bases separating them. This CDR3 is CASSGEGTNYGYTF. CDR3 coding DNA: TGTGCCAGCAGCGGGGAGGGGACGAACTATGGCTACACCTTC.

The chain carries TRBV2 and TRBJ2-7; D remains ambiguous. The CDR3 length is 10 residues. Germline lookup yields CDR1 SNHLY and CDR2 FYNNEI. The V and J ends lost 6 bases and 2 bases respectively, with 2 bases between them. The DNA of the CDR3 is TGTGCCAGCAGCGCCTACGAGCAGTACTTC. It yields the protein CASSAYEQYF.

CDR3 sequence reads: CAISEDPTGYRGYTF. CDR3 DNA sequence: TGTGCCATCAGTGAGGACCCTACAGGGTACCGTGGCTACACCTTC. V gene TRBV10-3 combines with J gene TRBJ1-2; tentatively, D is TRBD1 (6 bases). V was clipped by 2 bases and J by 7 bases, with 17 bases between them. The CDR3 consists of 15 residues. CDR1 ENHRY and CDR2 SYGVKD come from the germline V gene.

This chain links TRBV6-5 with TRBJ1-2, with D unresolved. This CDR3 has 13 residues. Germline V gives CDR1 MNHEY, CDR2 SVGAGI. V was shortened by 8 bases and J by 5 bases, with 15 bases between the two germline ends. This chain's CDR3 is CASVRQRGYGYTF. The CDR3 DNA reads as TGTGCCAGCGTTCGACAACGGGGTTATGGCTACACCTTC.

This clone showed up just a few times. The chain recombines TRBV7-8 with TRBJ1-1, with 7 positions matching TRBD1. Germline CDR1 SGHVS, CDR2 FQNEAQ. Trimming at V came to 5 bases and at J to 8 bases, leaving 5 bases not matched to a gene. The CDR3 is 12 residues long. CDR3 amino acids: CASSTSTGEAFF. The CDR3 DNA is TGTGCCAGCAGCACCTCGACAGGGGAAGCTTTCTTT.

This clone showed up just once. The gene calls are TRBV6-5 and TRBJ1-4, with a possible D match to TRBD1 (5 bases). V was trimmed by 6 bases and J by 3 bases, leaving 14 bases between them. The CDR3 runs to 15 residues. Germline CDR1 is MNHEY and CDR2 is SVGAGI. In DNA form, the CDR3 reads TGTGCCAGCAGATACACCTGGGGGGCTAATGAAAAACTGTTTTTT. Protein product: CASRYTWGANEKLFF.

The chain has TRBV4-1 and TRBJ1-2, with 8 bases matching TRBD1. Germline assignment: CDR1 MGHRA and CDR2 YSYEKL. Trimming took 1 base from V and 8 from J; bases not matched to a gene: 12. CDR3 size: 16 residues. The CDR3 DNA reads as TGCGCCAGCAGCCAAGTGATGCTGCAGGGGGCGTCCGGCTACACCTTC. This translates into CASSQVMLQGASGYTF.

This chain joins TRBV29-1 and TRBJ1-1; D perhaps matches TRBD1 (5 bases). CDR3 length equals 13 residues. V lost 5 bases and J 1 base, leaving 11 bases between the germline ends. Germline CDR1 and CDR2: SQVTM and ANQGSEA. The CDR3 region has the DNA TGCAGCGTTATGCAGGGAGGGAACACTGAAGCTTTCTTT. It translates to CSVMQGGNTEAFF.

V usage is TRBV29-1 and J usage is TRBJ1-5; the D is unclear. CDR1 and CDR2 (germline): SQVTM, ANQGSEA. The germline V and J ends were trimmed by 0 bases and 6 bases, with 9 bases remaining between them. The length of the CDR3 is 13 residues. CDR3 nucleotide sequence: TGCAGCGTTGAAGAATTAGAGGGTCAGCCCCAGCATTTT. This codes for CSVEELEGQPQHF.

V usage is TRBV30 and J usage is TRBJ1-1, with TRBD1 matching over 7 bases. V lost 5 bases and J lost 3; bases outside the gene matches: 0. This CDR3 is built from 11 residues. Germline V lookup: CDR1 GTSNPN, CDR2 SVGIG (reference sequence). CDR3: CAWQGDTEAFF. The CDR3 nucleotides are TGTGCCTGGCAGGGGGACACTGAAGCTTTCTTT.

In its sample, this clone ranks as medium-sized (0.01 to 0.1%). The rearrangement links TRBV19 to TRBJ2-1, with D maybe TRBD2 (6 bases). Trimming removed 5 bases from V and 6 bases from J, with 14 bases in between. The germline gives CDR1 LNHDA, CDR2 SQIVND (reference sequence). The CDR3 loop spans 14 amino acids. In DNA, the CDR3 is TGTGCCAGTAGTTCGGGAGTCGTCGCCAATGAGCAGTTCTTC. This encodes CASSSGVVANEQFF.

This clone was seen only a few times. The rearrangement joins TRBV6-5 to TRBJ1-5, with TRBD1 matching 8 bases. Trimming removed 5 bases from V and 0 bases from J; junction bases left unmatched: 3. CDR1 is MNHEY, CDR2 SVGAGI, per germline. CDR3 length equals 15 residues. The DNA of the CDR3 is TGTGCCAGCAGTCCGGACAGGGCTAGCAATCAGCCCCAGCATTTT. It translates to CASSPDRASNQPQHF.

V and J are TRBV29-1 and TRBJ2-3; D gene unclear. Trimming left V 4 bases short and J 10 bases short, with 12 bases between. The CDR3 runs 11 residues. From germline, CDR1 is SQVTM and CDR2 ANQGSEA. The CDR3 loop is CSVGPTRSQYF. In DNA form, the CDR3 reads TGCAGCGTTGGCCCAACTCGGTCGCAGTATTTT.

This clone was found a few times. The chain combines TRBV6-5 with TRBJ2-7; TRBD2 matches 9 bases. The CDR3 runs to 14 residues. V gave up 5 bases and J gave up 0 bases; unmatched junction bases: 2. Germline CDR1 MNHEY, CDR2 SVGAGI. This chain's CDR3 is CASSPSGVSYEQYF. The CDR3 DNA reads as TGTGCCAGCAGTCCTAGCGGGGTCTCCTACGAGCAGTACTTC.

The genes are TRBV29-1 and TRBJ2-7; D possibly corresponds to TRBD1 (6 bases). The V and J ends lost 6 bases and 3 bases respectively, with 21 bases between them. The germline gives CDR1 SQVTM, CDR2 ANQGSEA. The CDR3 length is 15 residues. This CDR3 reads CSVPGHKEGYYEQYF. For the CDR3, the DNA is TGCAGCGTCCCGGGACACAAAGAGGGGTACTACGAGCAGTACTTC.

This clone was recorded once. The V and J genes are TRBV7-2 and TRBJ2-2; TRBD2 might be the D (6 bases). Trimming pared 4 bases from V and 13 bases from J, leaving 10 bases between. Germline assignment: CDR1 SGHTA and CDR2 FQGNSA. The CDR3 extends over 11 amino acids. The CDR3 region is CASSSGTWLFF. The CDR3, as DNA: TGTGCCAGCAGCTCAGGGACTTGGCTGTTTTTT.

In this sample, this clone turned up once. This sequence joins TRBV29-1 and TRBJ1-4; TRBD1 matches at 7 bases. The CDR3 totals 13 residues. The V and J ends lost 7 bases and 4 bases, in that order; junction bases with no gene match: 6. Germline-derived CDR1 and CDR2 are SQVTM and ANQGSEA. The CDR3 DNA reads as TGCAGCGGATCCGGGACAGTTAATGAAAAACTGTTTTTT. This gives the protein CSGSGTVNEKLFF.

The chain uses TRBV4-3 and TRBJ2-6, with D possibly TRBD1 on 6 matching bases. V was cut by 0 bases and J by 2 bases, with 8 bases left in between. CDR1 LGHNA and CDR2 YSLEER come from the germline V gene. The CDR3 has 16 residues. The chain's CDR3 is CASSQDRGAGANVLTF. CDR3 bases: TGCGCCAGCAGCCAAGACAGGGGAGCTGGGGCCAACGTCCTGACTTTC.

A few counts support this clone. CDR3 nucleotide sequence: TGCGCCAGCAGCCAGGAAGCGGGAGGAGCTTTTCCCTCCTACGAGCAGTACTTC. Encoded protein: CASSQEAGGAFPSYEQYF. This chain links TRBV4-1 with TRBJ2-7; 9 positions agree with TRBD2. V trimming: 3 bases; J trimming: 0 bases; junction bases outside the gene matches: 12. This CDR3 contains 18 residues. CDR1 and CDR2 (germline): MGHRA, YSYEKL.

This chain links TRBV5-1 with TRBJ1-1, with 8 bases fitting TRBD1. CDR3 length: 14 residues. Germline values: CDR1 SGHRS, CDR2 YFSETQ. Unmatched junction bases numbered 3, after V lost 4 bases and J lost 1 base. The CDR3: CASSTGQANTEAFF. The CDR3 nucleotides read TGCGCCAGCAGCACGGGACAGGCGAACACTGAAGCTTTCTTT. The variable domain in full, completed from reference TRBV5-1 and TRBJ1-1, reads KAGVTQTPRYLIKTRGQQVTLSCSPISGHRSVSWYQQTPGQGLQFLFEYFSETQRNKGNFPGRFSGRQFSNSRSEMNVSTLELGDSALYLCASSTGQANTEAFFGQGTRLTVV.

The genes are TRBV29-1 and TRBJ1-1, with D perhaps TRBD1 (5 bases). The CDR3 is made up of 12 amino acids. Germline values: CDR1 SQVTM, CDR2 ANQGSEA. V was clipped by 4 bases and J by 4 bases, with 10 bases between them. The CDR3 DNA reads as TGCAGCGTTGCAGGGTTGGGCACTGAAGCTTTCTTT. Protein: CSVAGLGTEAFF.